This TCR beta chain comes out of a study of T cells after yellow fever vaccination (dated by TCRdb to between 2018 and 2021). Describing the broader study: Staining for CD3, CD45RA, CCR7 and CD95 was used to sort memory subsets (EM, EMRA, CM and Tscm) on a BD FACS Aria III. The SMART-Seq v4 Ultra Low Input RNA kit was used to prepare libraries from fractions with low cell numbers. Bulk TCR alpha and beta repertoires were sequenced longitudinally to track T-cell clones before and after primary and booster YFV17D yellow fever vaccination. Two healthy male donors, one aged 18 to 30 and one aged 30 to 40 years, made up the cohort. Blood samples were taken at several timepoints before and after primary and secondary immunization, and bulk PBMC replicates and cell subsets were isolated. Sorting of memory subsets took place on days 0, 15 and 45 and at 18 months after primary vaccination, as well as on days 0, 15 and 45 after the 30-year booster. Paper-wide results and their limitations: Because only two donors were included in the study, the extent to which the findings can be generalized is limited. The secondary T-cell response was weaker than the primary response but faster, peaking on day 5 instead of day 15. A small share of clonotypes was detected in both CD4 and CD8 compartments, with the overlap likely arising from convergent recombination. After the booster, most of the clones that had expanded following primary vaccination were detected again (almost 98% of CD4 and around nine tenths of CD8), which suggests that memory was broadly maintained. In the sorted memory subsets on day 0, nearly all of the vaccine-responding clonotypes fell below detection. Computational filtering was needed because FACS-sorted repertoires could contain abundant contaminating clonotypes from the bulk population.

CDR1 and CDR2 are drawn from the germline V gene: KGHDR, SFDVKD. The CDR3, cysteine through phenylalanine, is 16 amino acids long. The read is trimmed to its CDR3 DNA, 48 bases read in frame from base 1. Concerning this clonotype itself: The junction does not match germline at one end; this may be a read error.

Synthesis of TCR cDNA relied on 5'RACE template switching, a step that introduced a universal primer site along with unique molecular identifiers. Priming for cDNA synthesis came from both the TCR alpha and TCR beta constant segments. Library amplification involved two PCR steps, and the second step added sample barcodes and sequencing adapters. Sequencing of libraries was done on Illumina HiSeq 2500 (2x100 bp) or NovaSeq (2x150 bp). From the authors' description of their analysis: MIGEC was used to demultiplex reads and collapse the reads into UMI consensus sequences, and MiXCR was used for V(D)J alignment. Clonotypes responding to the vaccine were identified with edgeR on replicate PBMC samples, with the criteria of FDR below 0.01 and a log2 fold change above 5 up to day 15. CD4 or CD8 identity was assigned to each bulk clonotype according to whether the clonotype was present at higher abundance in the sequenced CD4 repertoire or the sequenced CD8 repertoire. To estimate how each clone was distributed across memory phenotypes, clonotype frequencies in memory subsets were weighted by FACS-sorted cell numbers. In-frame beta chains were kept once TCRdb had trimmed the public reads at Q25 with fastp and called clones with MiXCR. Each entry is one CDR3 protein sequence, shown with its most common DNA and genes. Here the V and J calls rest on TCRdb's processing, not on the authors' analysis. This sample has a few thousand distinct CDR3 sequences in its table, and 6% to 8.5% of those were observed once. The top ten clones comprise over 1.1% of the sample.

The treatment or condition label, read with the paper, signifies: live attenuated yellow fever vaccine strain. A standard Ficoll-Paque protocol was used to isolate PBMCs from peripheral blood. For sorted memory subsets, RNA extraction was done with the RNeasy Micro Kit. The rearrangement combines TRBV24-1 with TRBJ1-4; no D gene call is confident. The receptor was isolated from a man younger than 40 who received the YFV17D yellow fever vaccine. The material sequenced was PBMCs, either bulk or a sorted T-cell subset (CD4+, CD8+, memory, or dextramer-sorted; not recorded which), taken 15 days after the yellow fever booster vaccination. The CDR3 in this case is CGTSYAQAELGEKLFF. The bases are TGTGGCACCAGTTATGCTCAGGCGGAGTTAGGAGAAAAACTGTTTTTT.